This is a list of T cell receptor beta chains from one sample in a study of OX40 agonist ivuxolimab in advanced cancers. Generated by immunoSEQ multiplex PCR, the TCRdb table keeps only in-frame clones and is missing some. The sample has some 12,000 clones; approximately 80% are singletons. The starting material was CD4+ or CD8+ T cells sorted from blood, obtained in a trial of the OX40 agonist ivuxolimab. These receptors originate from an adult with an advanced solid tumor such as melanoma, head and neck, liver or kidney cancer. The CDR3 runs from the conserved cysteine through the conserved F or W. D genes are given only for firm matches. Size values are once, few and many counts, or a class for expanded clones, and some rows have none.

v_gene,d_gene,j_gene,abundance,CDR3aa,CDR3nt
TRBV13,-,TRBJ2-3,-,CASRPAGGSTDTQYF,TGTGCCAGCAGACCAGCGGGCGGGAGCACAGATACGCAGTATTTT
TRBV7-6,-,TRBJ2-2,-,CASSLVTGGELFF,TGTGCCAGCAGCTTAGTTACGGGTGGGGAGCTGTTTTTT
TRBV19,TRBD2,TRBJ2-7,-,CASSIRTSGVSYEQYF,TGTGCCAGTAGTATCCGGACTAGCGGGGTATCCTACGAGCAGTACTTC
TRBV2,TRBD1,TRBJ2-1,-,CASNGGQGVNEQFF,TGTGCCAGCAACGGTGGGCAGGGGGTGAATGAGCAGTTCTTC
TRBV11-2,TRBD2,TRBJ2-1,-,CASSLDRGSNEQFF,TGTGCCAGCAGCTTAGATCGCGGGAGTAATGAGCAGTTCTTC
TRBV18,-,TRBJ1-3,-,CASSPPQPYGNTIYF,TGTGCCAGCTCACCACCCCAGCCATATGGAAACACCATATATTTT
TRBV28,TRBD1,TRBJ2-5,-,CASSDRDRLMYQETQYF,TGTGCCAGCAGTGACCGGGACAGGCTTATGTACCAAGAGACCCAGTACTTC
TRBV27,-,TRBJ2-7,few,CASSLSTRYEQYF,TGTGCCAGCAGTTTATCCACCCGCTACGAGCAGTACTTC
TRBV27,TRBD1,TRBJ1-1,-,CASSFRTGMNTEAFF,TGTGCCAGCAGTTTCCGGACAGGGATGAACACTGAAGCTTTCTTT
TRBV5-8,-,TRBJ2-6,-,CASSPSGANVLTF,TGTGCCAGCAGTCCCTCTGGGGCCAACGTCCTGACTTTC
TRBV9,-,TRBJ2-2,medium-sized,CASSVRRDKANTGELFF,TGTGCCAGCAGCGTTAGAAGGGACAAAGCGAACACCGGGGAGCTGTTTTTT
TRBV11-2,-,TRBJ2-7,once,CASSLAYGVYEQYF,TGTGCCAGCAGCTTAGCCTATGGGGTCTACGAGCAGTACTTC
TRBV27,TRBD2,TRBJ2-3,-,CASSTKRLAGRDTQYF,TGTGCCAGCAGTACAAAAAGACTAGCGGGAAGAGATACGCAGTATTTT
TRBV15,-,TRBJ2-2,-,CATSREVGGTGELFF,TGTGCCACCAGCAGAGAAGTGGGGGGCACCGGGGAGCTGTTTTTT
TRBV27,TRBD1,TRBJ2-7,-,CASSFLRRDRGYEQYF,TGTGCCAGCAGTTTTCTCAGGCGGGACAGGGGCTACGAGCAGTACTTC
TRBV7-9,-,TRBJ2-1,-,CASSLAGGLDEQFF,TGTGCCAGCAGCTTAGCGGGGGGGCTCGATGAGCAGTTCTTC
TRBV9,-,TRBJ2-2,-,CASAAGFNTGELFF,TGTGCCAGCGCGGCCGGCTTCAACACCGGGGAGCTGTTTTTT